The text below deals with one T cell receptor beta chain. Its antigen remains unknown. The junction departs from the called germline gene at one end, perhaps through a read error. This record comes from a study of T cell responses to AZD1222 COVID-19 vaccine. Study overall: Second doses at about 4 or about 12 weeks were pooled. Study findings and constraints: Donors were largely white British and mainly female; clonal diversity was possibly underestimated. Close to half of all spike-specific TCRs reportedly target regions of the variants that are unmutated.

Libraries were prepared by immunoSEQ multiplex PCR; TCRdb keeps only in-frame clonotypes and omits some of them. The sample holds about 85,000 clones, over 85% seen once. The CDR3 extends over 19 amino acids. The germline gives CDR1 MNHEY, CDR2 SMNVEV (reference sequence). The TCR sequence derives from an adult in good health. J is TRBJ2-2 and V is TRBV27; the match to TRBD2 covers 9 bases. The source was peripheral blood, collected on day 0 of AZD1222 vaccination. The CDR3 loop is CACSFSTTGGTSPAGELFF. In DNA, the CDR3 is TGTGCCTGCAGTTTCTCCACGACGGGGGGGACTAGCCCTGCCGGGGAGCTGTTTTTT.